These 2 T cell receptor beta chains share one sample of origin, sequenced in a study of CD8 T cells in ankylosing spondylitis. Each CDR3 protein is one row after TCRdb ran MiXCR on the 5' RACE reads. The profile shows about 92,000 distinct CDR3 sequences, about 8.8% of them singletons. Sequenced: blood, either unsorted or a sorted T cell fraction (not recorded which). The receptors were gathered from a male donor with ankylosing spondylitis or in good health (not recorded which).

The table lists this clonotype with a few counts. The junction shows a germline mismatch at one end, possibly a read error. The CDR3 bases are TGTACCAGCAGTTTAAGGGCGGACAAACGAGACTCAATCTACGAGCAGTACTTC. Its translation: CTSSLRADKRDSIYEQYF. The chain links TRBV12-3 or TRBV12-4 to TRBJ2-7; D may be TRBD1 (5 bases). This CDR3 comprises 18 residues.

With respect to this clonotype: Being one base from a much bigger clone, this may be a read error. The chain links TRBV10-3 to TRBJ2-3; possible D gene TRBD2, 5 bases. V dropped 10 bases and J dropped 2 bases, with 10 bases sitting between them. Per the germline V gene, CDR1 is ENHRY and CDR2 is SYGVKD. The CDR3 extends over 12 amino acids. The CDR3 protein is CATAGLTDTQYF. The CDR3 nucleotides are TGTGCCACCGCGGGCCTCACAGATACGCAGTATTTT.